This is a list of T cell receptor beta chains from one sample in a study of blood T cell repertoires in COVID-19. Some clones are missing from TCRdb's copy, which holds only in-frame ones; the method was immunoSEQ multiplex PCR. In the table there are around 93,000 clones, around nine tenths of which are singletons. Sequenced input: peripheral blood. These receptors all stem from a human donor in a cohort sampled during active COVID-19. The conserved cysteine and the conserved F or W are not part of the CDR3 here.

v_gene	len	j_gene	CDR3aa
TRBV7-2	13	TRBJ1-6	ASSLGRQGGAPLH
TRBV19	13	TRBJ2-2	ASFLPAGLTGELF
TRBV19	11	TRBJ1-5	ASKDREDQPQH
TRBV5-1	12	TRBJ1-3	ASSSDMAGNTIY
TRBV5-8	11	TRBJ1-6	ASSIGLESPLH
TRBV28	11	TRBJ2-7	ASKPTGLYEQY
TRBV7-8	15	TRBJ2-6	ASSLGQGLSGANVLT
TRBV6-1	15	TRBJ1-3	ASSEGTGAASGNTIY
TRBV6-5	12	TRBJ2-1	ATSFSSSYNEQF
TRBV19	12	TRBJ2-7	ASSIAVNSYEQY
TRBV28	11	TRBJ2-5	ASSSTAKETQY
TRBV24-1	11	TRBJ2-1	ATSDPGLAEQF
TRBV4-3	13	TRBJ1-6	ASSQGATYNSPLH
TRBV6-6	13	TRBJ2-3	ASRHTGGTTDTQY
TRBV4-3	14	TRBJ2-5	ASSQGPMGGGETQY
TRBV27	14	TRBJ2-1	ASSLDKREAYNEQF
TRBV5-1	15	TRBJ2-2	ASSPSSARPSAGELF
TRBV3-1/TRBV3-2	14	TRBJ1-4	ASSQDETGDNEKLF
TRBV6-1	12	TRBJ2-5	ASSEIAGRETQY
TRBV6-4	13	TRBJ2-6	ASSDFRSGANVLT
TRBV14	13	TRBJ2-1	ASSQGLAAHNEQF
TRBV3-1/TRBV3-2	14	TRBJ2-1	ASSQGTGGPYNEQF
TRBV6-2/TRBV6-3	13	TRBJ2-2	ASSYSAVNTGELF
TRBV2	14	TRBJ2-1	ASRRLAGSSYNEQF
TRBV10-3	11	TRBJ1-2	AISPRQDYGYT
TRBV19	13	TRBJ2-7	ASSIAAGGTYEQY
TRBV7-3	13	TRBJ2-1	ASSLNLPGLNEQF
TRBV4-1	14	TRBJ2-1	ASSQEGHLGLGEQF
TRBV15	14	TRBJ1-3	ATSRGRDRLGNTIY
TRBV2	11	TRBJ1-2	ASKRTGQNGYT
TRBV7-3	13	TRBJ1-2	ASSLGGGGIYGYT
TRBV7-2	12	TRBJ2-3	ASSSARSGWKQY
TRBV5-8	12	TRBJ1-3	ASSRDRAGNTIY
TRBV7-2	10	TRBJ2-7	ASSLSSYEQY
TRBV29-1	13	TRBJ1-2	SVSLLKQGARGYT
TRBV7-9	12	TRBJ1-1	ASSPSQGYAEAF
TRBV6-5	11	TRBJ1-2	ASRLTGTSGYT
TRBV28	10	TRBJ1-6	ASRDSNSPLH
TRBV29-1	11	TRBJ1-2	SVESGTKAGYT
TRBV2	14	TRBJ2-3	ASRPGGAGGADTQY
TRBV21-1	10	TRBJ1-1	ASSKDRTEAF
TRBV19	10	TRBJ2-1	ASSIVRNEQF
TRBV4-2	17	TRBJ2-3	ASSQDGLAGFTSTDTQY
TRBV19	13	TRBJ2-7	ASSPALAGEAEQY
TRBV9	11	TRBJ2-7	ASSVQGLDEQY
TRBV7-2	12	TRBJ1-5	ASSYGTANQPQH
TRBV7-3	15	TRBJ2-1	ASSALGGTGTYNEQF
TRBV21-1	14	TRBJ2-7	ASSKGVRTGDYEQY
TRBV11-2	11	TRBJ1-2	ASSSTGSYGYT
TRBV7-9	14	TRBJ2-3	ASSLDAGLYTDTQY
TRBV4-1	13	TRBJ2-2	ASSQSGRNTGELF
TRBV5-6	11	TRBJ2-3	ASSWQPTDTQY
TRBV30	13	TRBJ2-1	AWSVVGLADNEQF
TRBV18	14	TRBJ2-2	ASSPKRPTNTGELF